This TCR beta chain was captured in a study of graft-versus-host responses after intestinal transplantation. Study-level background: Every recipient underwent anti-thymocyte globulin induction, then tacrolimus and steroids for approximately 3 years.

The CDR3 has 16 residues. CDR1 is SEHNR, CDR2 FQNEAQ, per germline (reference sequence). V gave up 3 bases and J gave up 0 bases, with 14 bases separating them. Only in-frame clones appear in the TCRdb table, and some are missing; sequencing was by immunoSEQ multiplex PCR. The profile shows about 86,000 clones, around 89% of them singletons. Comment on this clone: Antigen specificity is unknown.

The sequence derives from a human donor who was the organ donor for an intestinal transplant. The source material was unstimulated CD4+ T cells sorted from spleen or lymph node cells, sampled before transplant. The chain is built from TRBV7-9 and TRBJ2-5; perhaps TRBD2 as D (6 bases). CDR3 in amino acids: CASSFGLAHDQETQYF. The CDR3 DNA reads as TGTGCCAGCAGCTTCGGGCTAGCGCACGACCAAGAGACCCAGTACTTC. The complete variable domain, with remaining parts taken from reference TRBV7-9 and TRBJ2-5, reads DTGVSQNPRHKITKRGQNVTFRCDPISEHNRLYWYRQTLGQGPEFLTYFQNEAQLEKSRLLSDRFSAERPKGSFSTLEIQRTEQGDSAMYLCASSFGLAHDQETQYFGPGTRLLVL.